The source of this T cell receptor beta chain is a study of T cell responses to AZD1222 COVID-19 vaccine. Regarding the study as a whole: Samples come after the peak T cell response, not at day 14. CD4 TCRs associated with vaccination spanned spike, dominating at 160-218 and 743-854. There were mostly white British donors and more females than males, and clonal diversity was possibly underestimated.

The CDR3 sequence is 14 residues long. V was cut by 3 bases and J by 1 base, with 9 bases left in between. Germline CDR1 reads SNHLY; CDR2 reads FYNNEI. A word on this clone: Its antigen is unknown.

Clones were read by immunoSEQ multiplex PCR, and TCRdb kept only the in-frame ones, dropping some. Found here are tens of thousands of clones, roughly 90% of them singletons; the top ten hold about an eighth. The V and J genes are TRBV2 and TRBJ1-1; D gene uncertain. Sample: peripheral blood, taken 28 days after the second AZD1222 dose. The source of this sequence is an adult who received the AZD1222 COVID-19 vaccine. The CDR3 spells CASSDSFGNTEAFF. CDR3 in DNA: TGTGCCAGCAGTGATTCCTTCGGGAACACTGAAGCTTTCTTT.